The 21 T cell receptor beta chains reported below all come from one sample, sequenced in a study of identical twins. TCRdb used MiXCR to reprocess the 5' RACE reads, holding one entry per CDR3 protein. The sample carries a few hundred thousand distinct CDR3 sequences, about 18% recorded once. Sequencing used naive T cells sorted from blood. These TCRs come from a man aged 50 to 60 in good health.

The V and J genes are TRBV15 and TRBJ2-2; no definite D call. V was shortened by 4 bases and J by 6 bases, with 15 bases between the two germline ends. The CDR3 consists of 15 residues. The germline CDR1 and CDR2 sequences are LNHNV and YYDKDF (reference sequence). The chain's CDR3 is CATSTKTSTAGELFF. CDR3 sequence (DNA): TGTGCCACCAGCACCAAGACATCCACTGCCGGGGAGCTGTTTTTT.

Ten or more counts support this clonotype. The V and J genes are TRBV7-3 and TRBJ2-2; D is possibly TRBD1 or TRBD2 (5 bases each). CDR3 size: 16 residues. Trimming stripped 2 bases from V and 1 base from J, with 11 bases between. From germline, CDR1 is SGHTA and CDR2 FQGTGA. CDR3 DNA: TGTGCCAGCAGCTTATTAGGAGGACAGAACACCGGGGAGCTGTTTTTT. This translates into CASSLLGGQNTGELFF.

This clonotype came up many times. The chain recombines TRBV6-2 or TRBV6-3 with TRBJ2-3; D possibly uses TRBD1 or TRBD2 (5 bases each). The CDR3 loop spans 14 amino acids. V was trimmed by 1 base and J by 2 bases, leaving 7 bases between them. Germline assignment: CDR1 MNHEY and CDR2 SVGEGT. Written as DNA, the CDR3 is TGTGCCAGCAGTTACTTCGGGGCCACAGATACGCAGTATTTT. Translating it yields CASSYFGATDTQYF.

This clonotype was found a few times. This chain uses TRBV7-9 with TRBJ1-1; D ambiguous. The germline V gene encodes CDR1 SEHNR and CDR2 FQNEAQ (reference sequence). V gave up 5 bases and J gave up 2 bases, with 12 bases separating them. The length of the CDR3 is 14 residues. The CDR3 nucleotides read TGTGCCAGCAGCGTACCCGGTGGCAACACTGAAGCTTTCTTT. Amino acids: CASSVPGGNTEAFF. Full variable domain (outside the CDR3, taken from reference TRBV7-9 and TRBJ1-1): DTGVSQNPRHKITKRGQNVTFRCDPISEHNRLYWYRQTLGQGPEFLTYFQNEAQLEKSRLLSDRFSAERPKGSFSTLEIQRTEQGDSAMYLCASSVPGGNTEAFFGQGTRLTVV.

This clonotype has ten or more counts. The chain combines TRBV5-5 with TRBJ2-1; 9 positions agree with TRBD1. The CDR3 runs 16 residues. Germline V gene sequence: CDR1 SGHKS, CDR2 YYEKEE (reference sequence). J gave up 7 bases and V 4 bases, and 12 bases lay outside the gene matches. The CDR3 here is CASSPWPGQGFNEQFF. CDR3 in DNA: TGTGCCAGCAGCCCCTGGCCGGGACAGGGATTTAATGAGCAGTTCTTC.

The chain joins TRBV5-1 to TRBJ1-3; D unresolved. This CDR3 has 14 residues. V dropped 1 base and J dropped 0 bases, with 5 bases sitting between them. The germline CDR1 and CDR2 sequences are SGHRS and YFSETQ. In DNA, the CDR3 is TGCGCCAGCAGCTTGACAGTCTCTGGAAACACCATATATTTT. Translated: CASSLTVSGNTIYF.

V usage is TRBV18 and J usage is TRBJ2-2; 10 nucleotides agree with TRBD1. Per germline, CDR1 KGHSH and CDR2 LQKENI. This CDR3 spans 16 amino acids. Trimming at V came to 1 base and at J to 4 bases, leaving 3 bases not matched to a gene. The CDR3 nucleotides read TGTGCCAGCTCACCACGGGACAGGGGTCGCACCGGGGAGCTGTTTTTT. Its protein is CASSPRDRGRTGELFF.

This clonotype was counted only a few times. This rearrangement joins TRBV7-2 to TRBJ2-7; D ambiguous. The V end lost 1 base, the J end lost 2 bases, and 12 bases lay between the germline ends. Germline V gene lookup returns CDR1 SGHTA and CDR2 FQGNSA. The CDR3 sequence is 15 residues long. The CDR3 sequence: CASSLESGLAYEQYF. The CDR3 region has the DNA TGTGCCAGCAGCTTAGAATCAGGTTTAGCCTACGAGCAGTACTTC.

This clonotype appeared a few times. The chain joins TRBV20-1 to TRBJ2-7, with 10 bases matching TRBD1. There are 13 residues in the CDR3. Per germline, CDR1 DFQATT and CDR2 SNEGSKA (reference sequence). The trim removed 5 bases at V and 3 bases at J, leaving 4 bases unmatched. The CDR3 spells CSAYRDRGYEQYF. The CDR3 DNA sequence: TGCAGTGCTTACCGGGACAGGGGCTACGAGCAGTACTTC.

The V gene is TRBV4-3, the J gene TRBJ1-5; a weak D match, TRBD1 (6 bases). The CDR3 covers 14 residues. Germline V lookup: CDR1 LGHNA, CDR2 YSLEER. V was cut by 1 base and J by 7 bases, with 11 bases left in between. The CDR3 DNA reads as TGCGCCAGCAGCCAAGGGAGGGGGGACCAGCCCCAGCATTTT. Translation: CASSQGRGDQPQHF.

The chain couples TRBV4-3 to TRBJ2-3, with 13 bases that match TRBD2. This CDR3 region has 18 residues. CDR1 LGHNA and CDR2 YSLEER come from the germline V gene. V shed 4 bases and J 0 bases; nucleotides not matched to a gene: 7. This chain's CDR3 is CASSPRGLAGKSTDTQYF. The CDR3 nucleotides read TGCGCCAGCAGCCCCAGGGGACTAGCGGGAAAGAGCACAGATACGCAGTATTTT.

V is TRBV5-4 and J is TRBJ2-7; D call uncertain. Trimming took off 0 bases at V and 2 bases at J, with 9 bases between the two ends. CDR1 and CDR2 (germline): SGHNT, YYREEE (reference sequence). This CDR3 is 14 amino acids long. The CDR3 bases are TGTGCCAGCAGCTTGGCAATAGCCCCCTACGAGCAGTACTTC. It specifies CASSLAIAPYEQYF.

The chain couples TRBV25-1 to TRBJ2-3, with D unclear. V lost 2 bases and J 1 base, leaving 10 bases between the germline ends. The CDR3 extends over 15 amino acids. Germline V gene lookup returns CDR1 MGHDK and CDR2 SYGVNS. The CDR3 region is CASSEGSPRTDTQYF. The CDR3 bases are TGTGCCAGCAGTGAAGGGTCGCCGCGCACAGATACGCAGTATTTT.

This clonotype occurred many times. The rearrangement uses TRBV5-1 and TRBJ2-6, with unresolved D. V lost 1 base and J 0 bases, leaving 5 bases between the germline ends. Germline lookup yields CDR1 SGHRS and CDR2 YFSETQ. The CDR3 is 15 residues long. In DNA form, the CDR3 reads TGCGCCAGCAGCTTGATGGACTCTGGGGCCAACGTCCTGACTTTC. Amino acid sequence: CASSLMDSGANVLTF.

This chain connects TRBV20-1 to TRBJ2-7; D is perhaps TRBD2 (5 bases). Looked up from germline, CDR1 is DFQATT and CDR2 is SNEGSKA (reference sequence). V gave up 6 bases and J gave up 1 base, with 28 bases separating them. The CDR3 runs 18 residues. The CDR3 sequence: CSARPIRVGEPTSYEQYF. The CDR3 DNA reads as TGCAGTGCCAGGCCCATCCGCGTCGGGGAACCTACATCCTACGAGCAGTACTTC.

The CDR3 here is CASRFLQGPLHF. In DNA, the CDR3 is TGTGCCAGCAGATTTCTACAAGGACCCCTCCACTTT. The rearrangement joins TRBV27 to TRBJ1-6, with D unclear. The germline V gene encodes CDR1 MNHEY and CDR2 SMNVEV (reference sequence). Trimming removed 6 bases from V and 12 bases from J, with 12 bases in between. The CDR3 totals 12 residues.

This clonotype has a count of ten or more. The rearrangement joins TRBV11-2 to TRBJ2-7, with D unclear. Germline assignment: CDR1 SGHAT and CDR2 FQNNGV. CDR3 size: 14 residues. V lost 1 base to trimming and J lost 2 bases, with 9 bases between them. The CDR3 loop reads CASSLGVGTYEQYF. The CDR3 DNA is TGTGCCAGCAGCTTAGGCGTGGGCACCTACGAGCAGTACTTC.

This clonotype came up many times. The CDR3 DNA is TGCAGTGCTAGGTCGGCGGGGTCGAATGAGCAGTTCTTC. It translates to CSARSAGSNEQFF. V and J are TRBV20-1 and TRBJ2-1; possibly TRBD2 for D (6 bases). The germline gives CDR1 DFQATT, CDR2 SNEGSKA (reference sequence). Trimming removed 3 bases from V and 7 bases from J, with 13 bases in between. The CDR3 totals 13 residues.

This clonotype occurred many times. CDR3 in DNA: TGTGCCAGCAGCTTAGCCTATGGAACCTACGAGCAGTACTTC. Translation: CASSLAYGTYEQYF. This chain links TRBV7-2 with TRBJ2-7; no clear D. The germline V and J ends were trimmed by 0 bases and 2 bases, with 8 bases remaining between them. Per germline, CDR1 SGHTA and CDR2 FQGNSA. The CDR3 has 14 residues.

The chain combines TRBV20-1 with TRBJ2-2, with TRBD2 identical over 11 bases. J gave up 4 bases and V 0 bases, and 4 bases lay outside the gene matches. This CDR3 is built from 16 residues. The germline V gene has CDR1 DFQATT and CDR2 SNEGSKA (reference sequence). CDR3: CSARDLTSGATGELFF. The CDR3 nucleotides are TGCAGTGCTAGAGATCTGACTAGCGGGGCCACCGGGGAGCTGTTTTTT.

The V call is TRBV24-1, the J call TRBJ2-3; 7 bases fit TRBD1. The trim removed 9 bases at V and 11 bases at J, leaving 13 bases unmatched. The CDR3 has 13 residues. Per the germline V gene, CDR1 is KGHDR and CDR2 is SFDVKD. The chain's CDR3 is CATRRDAGGMQYF. CDR3 DNA sequence: TGTGCCACCCGTAGAGACGCAGGGGGAATGCAGTATTTT.